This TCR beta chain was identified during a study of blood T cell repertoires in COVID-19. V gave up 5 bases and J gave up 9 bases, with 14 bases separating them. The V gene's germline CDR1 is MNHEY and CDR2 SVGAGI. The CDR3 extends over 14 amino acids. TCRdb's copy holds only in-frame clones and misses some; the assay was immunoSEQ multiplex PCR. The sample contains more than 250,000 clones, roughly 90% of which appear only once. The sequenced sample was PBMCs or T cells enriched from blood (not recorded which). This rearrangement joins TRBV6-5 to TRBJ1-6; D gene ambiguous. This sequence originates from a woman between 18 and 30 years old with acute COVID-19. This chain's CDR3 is CASSPRGEASPLHF. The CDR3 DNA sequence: TGTGCCAGCAGTCCCCGCGGGGAGGCTTCACCCCTCCACTTT.